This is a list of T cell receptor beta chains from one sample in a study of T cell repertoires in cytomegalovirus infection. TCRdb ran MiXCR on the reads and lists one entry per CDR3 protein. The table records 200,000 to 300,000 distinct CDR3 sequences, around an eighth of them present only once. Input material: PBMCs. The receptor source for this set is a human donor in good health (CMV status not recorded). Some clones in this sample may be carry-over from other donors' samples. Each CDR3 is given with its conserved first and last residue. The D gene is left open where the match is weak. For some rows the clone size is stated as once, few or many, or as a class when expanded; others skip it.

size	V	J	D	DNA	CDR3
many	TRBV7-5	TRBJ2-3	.	.	CISVSEPRMDNLAGGIDTQYF
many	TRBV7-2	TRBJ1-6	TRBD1	TGTGCCAGCAGCTTAGTCGGGGGACAGAATTCACCCCTCCACTTT	CASSLVGGQNSPLHF
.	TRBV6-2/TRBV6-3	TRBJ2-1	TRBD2	TGTGCCAGCAGTAAACTAGCGGGGGGAGACAATGAGCAGTTCTTC	CASSKLAGGDNEQFF
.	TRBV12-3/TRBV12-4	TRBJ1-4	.	TGTGCCAGCAGTTTACATACCCAGCCAACTAATGAAAAACTGTTTTTT	CASSLHTQPTNEKLFF
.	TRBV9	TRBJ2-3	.	TGTGCCAGCAGCACGCAGGGTTCGGATACGCAGTATTTT	CASSTQGSDTQYF
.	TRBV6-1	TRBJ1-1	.	TGTGCCAGCAGGGATCGGGGCATGAACACTGAAGCTTTCTTT	CASRDRGMNTEAFF
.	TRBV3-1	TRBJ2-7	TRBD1	TGTGCCAGCAGCCAAGCGTCTTCAGGGGGTTACGAGCAGTACTTC	CASSQASSGGYEQYF
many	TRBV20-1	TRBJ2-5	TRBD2	TGCAGTGTATCTAGCGGGAGAGGAGAGACCCAGTACTTC	CSVSSGRGETQYF
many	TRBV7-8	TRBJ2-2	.	TGTGCCAGCAGCCGGGAACTAGATACCGGGGAGCTGTTTTTT	CASSRELDTGELFF
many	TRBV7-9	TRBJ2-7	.	TGTGCCAGCAGCTTGAGTCAGGGGATAAACGAGCAGTACTTC	CASSLSQGINEQYF
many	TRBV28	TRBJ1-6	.	TGTGCCAGCAGTCCTCCCCGTGGGCCCCTCCACTTT	CASSPPRGPLHF
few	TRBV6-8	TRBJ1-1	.	TGTGCCAGCACCGACTCGAACAGGGCTGAAGCTTTCTTT	CASTDSNRAEAFF
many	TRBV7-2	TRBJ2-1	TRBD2	TGTGCCAGCAGCTTGCTAGCGGGAAGTAACAATGAGCAGTTCTTC	CASSLLAGSNNEQFF
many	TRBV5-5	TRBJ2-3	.	TGTGCCAGCAGCTTGGGGGTCCCCACAGATACGCAGTATTTT	CASSLGVPTDTQYF
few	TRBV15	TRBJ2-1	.	TGTGCCACCAGCAGAGATAGAGCGGCAGCGAGAGAGCAGTTCTTC	CATSRDRAAAREQFF
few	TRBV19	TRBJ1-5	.	TGTGCCAGTAGTATAACTATAACAGGGTACCAGCCCCAGCATTTT	CASSITITGYQPQHF
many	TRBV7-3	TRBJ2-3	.	TGTGCCAGCAGCGCCAACCTCCACCGGGCGCAGTATTTT	CASSANLHRAQYF
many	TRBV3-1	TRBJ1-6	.	TGTGCCAGCAGCCAAGATAGCGGCGGCTCCCCGGGTTCACCCCTCCACTTT	CASSQDSGGSPGSPLHF
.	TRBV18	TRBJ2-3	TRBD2	TGTACCAGCTCACCTAGCGGGGGCACAGATACGCAGTATTTT	CTSSPSGGTDTQYF
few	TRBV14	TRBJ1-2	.	TGTGCCAGCAGCCATGACAGCCAGTATGGCTACACCTTC	CASSHDSQYGYTF
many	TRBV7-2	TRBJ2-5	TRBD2	TGTGCCAGCAGCTTGGGCCCTAGCGGGAGAGCTCAAGAGACCCAGTACTTC	CASSLGPSGRAQETQYF
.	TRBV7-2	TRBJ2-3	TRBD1	TGTGCCAGCAGCTTAGTAAGAGAGGGACAGGGGGCAACAGATACGCAGTATTTT	CASSLVREGQGATDTQYF
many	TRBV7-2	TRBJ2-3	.	TGTGCCAGCAGCCTAACACGAGATACGCAGTATTTT	CASSLTRDTQYF
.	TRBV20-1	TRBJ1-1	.	TGCAGTGTCCCCCGATGGGACATGAACACTGAAGCTTTCTTT	CSVPRWDMNTEAFF
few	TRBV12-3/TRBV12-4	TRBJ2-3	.	TGTGCCAGCAGTCCCCCGGGCAGGGGTACGCAGTATTTT	CASSPPGRGTQYF
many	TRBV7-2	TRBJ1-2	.	TGTGCCAGCAGCTTGGCACGGGACTATGGCTACACCTTC	CASSLARDYGYTF
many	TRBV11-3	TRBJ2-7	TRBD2	TGTGCCAGCGGAGAGAGCGGCGGGAGCTACGAGCAGTACTTC	CASGESGGSYEQYF
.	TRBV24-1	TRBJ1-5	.	TGTGCCACCAGTGATTCCCGGGGGGCGAATCAGCCCCAGCATTTT	CATSDSRGANQPQHF
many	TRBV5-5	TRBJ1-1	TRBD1	TGTGCCAGCAGCCCTGGTTGGGGACAGGGCCCTGAAGCTTTCTTT	CASSPGWGQGPEAFF
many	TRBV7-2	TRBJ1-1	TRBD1	TGTGCCAGCAGCGAATCAGGGGGTGGGAACACTGAAGCTTTCTTT	CASSESGGGNTEAFF
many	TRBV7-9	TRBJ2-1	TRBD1	TGTGCCAGCAGCTCCCCGGATTCGGACAGGGTTAGAAGTGAGCAGTTCTTC	CASSSPDSDRVRSEQFF
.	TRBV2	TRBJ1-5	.	TGTGCCAGCAGTGCCCAGGCCCAGGCCTATCAGCCCCAGCATTTT	CASSAQAQAYQPQHF
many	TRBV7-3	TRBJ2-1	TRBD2	TGTGCCAGCAGCCCACGACTAGCGGTCCCCGGCGGTGAGCAGTTCTTC	CASSPRLAVPGGEQFF
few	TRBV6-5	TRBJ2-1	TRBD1	TGTGCCAGCAGTTTTCAAGAGACAGGGGTCCAGAGTGAGCAGTTCTTC	CASSFQETGVQSEQFF
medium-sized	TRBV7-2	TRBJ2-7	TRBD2	TGTGCCAGCAGCTACCAGCGGGGGGGCCTGGGGGAGCAGTACTTC	CASSYQRGGLGEQYF
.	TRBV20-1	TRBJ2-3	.	TGCAGTGCTTATAGCGGAAGGGAGCAGGATACGCAGTATTTT	CSAYSGREQDTQYF
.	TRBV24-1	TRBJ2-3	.	TGTGCCACCAGTGACGGATATACGCAGTATTTT	CATSDGYTQYF
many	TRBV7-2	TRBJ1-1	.	TGTGCCAGCAGCTTCGAGATGAACACTGAAGCTTTCTTT	CASSFEMNTEAFF
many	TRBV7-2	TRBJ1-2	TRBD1	TGTGCCAGCAGCCCGAATGCCGGGACAGGGAGCTATGGCTACACCTTC	CASSPNAGTGSYGYTF
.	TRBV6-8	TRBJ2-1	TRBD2	TGTGCCAGCAGTGGGTCCGGCGGGAGCGGCAATGAGCAGTTCTTC	CASSGSGGSGNEQFF
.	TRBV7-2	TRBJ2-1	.	TGTGCCAGCAGCTTCGACCGGGACGCCTACAATGAGCAGTTCTTC	CASSFDRDAYNEQFF
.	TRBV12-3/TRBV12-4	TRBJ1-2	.	TGTGCCAGCAGGCCGGGACAACCGCACTATGGCTACACCTTC	CASRPGQPHYGYTF
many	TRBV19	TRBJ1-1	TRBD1	TGTGCCAGTAGTACAGGGGGAAACACTGAAGCTTTCTTT	CASSTGGNTEAFF
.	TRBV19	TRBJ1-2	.	TGTGCCAGTAGTATCGAGACAACCTATGGCTACACCTTC	CASSIETTYGYTF
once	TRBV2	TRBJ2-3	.	TGTGCCATCGGAGGGGTTACGCAGTATTTT	CAIGGVTQYF
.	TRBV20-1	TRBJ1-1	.	TGCAGTGCCCTTTCACCGGGCCGGCCTAACACTGAAGCTTTCTTT	CSALSPGRPNTEAFF
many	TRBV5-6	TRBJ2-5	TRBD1	TGTGCCAGCAGCTGGGGACAGGGAATGAAAGAGACCCAGTACTTC	CASSWGQGMKETQYF
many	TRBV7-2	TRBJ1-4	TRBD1	TGTGCCAGCAGCCCGGGACAGAACAGAGGAAAACTGTTTTTT	CASSPGQNRGKLFF
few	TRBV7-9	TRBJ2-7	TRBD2	TGTGCCAGCAGCCCCATTTTGCAGCGGGGCTACGAGCAGTACTTC	CASSPILQRGYEQYF
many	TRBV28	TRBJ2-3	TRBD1	TGTGCCAGCAGTCCACCCCCACAGGGGGTGAGCACAGATACGCAGTATTTT	CASSPPPQGVSTDTQYF
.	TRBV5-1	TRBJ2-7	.	TGCGCCAGCAGCGACGGGCCTCGAGCCGAGCAGTACTTC	CASSDGPRAEQYF
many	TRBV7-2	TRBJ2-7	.	TGTGCCAGCAGCTTAGAGGGCCGCTCCTACGAGCAGTACTTC	CASSLEGRSYEQYF
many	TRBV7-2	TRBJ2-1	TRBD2	TGTGCCAGCAGCTATGTAGCGGGGGCCTACAATGAGCAGTTCTTC	CASSYVAGAYNEQFF
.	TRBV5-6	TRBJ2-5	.	TGTGCCAGCAGCTTCCGTCCTAGCGTGGAAAGAGAGACCCAGTACTTC	CASSFRPSVERETQYF
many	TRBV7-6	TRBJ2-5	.	TGTGCCAGCAGCTTAGTATCCTCCCTGGACGGTCGGGAGACCCAGTACTTC	CASSLVSSLDGRETQYF